The 27 T cell receptor beta chains listed next were all sequenced from one sample in a study of neurological immune-mediated disorders. TCRdb processed the 5' RACE reads anew with MiXCR; each CDR3 protein has one entry. The table lists over 60,000 distinct CDR3 sequences, 5% to 5.5% of them singletons. The sequencing sample was made of PBMCs. The receptors come from a woman aged 25-40 years with multiple sclerosis.

This clonotype was detected ten times or more. This chain links TRBV20-1 with TRBJ2-7; perhaps TRBD1 as D (6 bases). Germline assignment: CDR1 DFQATT and CDR2 SNEGSKA (reference sequence). V lost 5 bases and J lost 1, with 18 bases in between. The CDR3 length is 15 residues. CDR3 sequence reads: CSAVSRGKPSYEQYF. Here the CDR3 DNA reads TGCAGTGCTGTGAGCAGGGGCAAACCGTCCTACGAGCAGTACTTC.

This clonotype was seen repeatedly, ten times or more. The chain joins TRBV5-1 to TRBJ1-1; TRBD1 is a possible D gene (6 bases). Trimming took off 4 bases at V and 7 bases at J, with 17 bases between the two ends. Germline CDR1 reads SGHRS; CDR2 reads YFSETQ. This CDR3 contains 14 residues. CDR3 nucleotides: TGCGCCAGCAGCAACGACGGGGGGGCAGGTGAAGCTTTCTTT. It encodes CASSNDGGAGEAFF.

This clonotype has at least ten counts. The gene calls are TRBV9 and TRBJ2-1; 9 bases line up with TRBD2. The CDR3 is made up of 15 amino acids. The trim removed 0 bases at V and 7 bases at J, leaving 5 bases unmatched. The V gene's germline CDR1 is SGDLS and CDR2 YYNGEE. The CDR3 DNA follows: TGTGCCAGCAGCGTAGCTAGCGGGGTGGGGAATGAGCAGTTCTTC. Translating it yields CASSVASGVGNEQFF.

This clonotype has a count of ten or more. The chain recombines TRBV20-1 with TRBJ2-5, with no clear D. CDR3 length equals 16 residues. V was shortened by 5 bases and J by 2 bases, with 21 bases between the two germline ends. Germline lookup yields CDR1 DFQATT and CDR2 SNEGSKA (reference sequence). The CDR3 region is CSAPHIGDTRQETQYF. Written as DNA, the CDR3 is TGCAGTGCTCCTCATATCGGAGACACAAGACAAGAGACCCAGTACTTC.

In this sample, this clonotype turned up many times. The CDR3 here is CSARAPPLPRDRGLLNTEAFF. The CDR3 DNA is TGCAGTGCTAGAGCCCCCCCGCTGCCGAGGGACAGGGGGCTGTTGAACACTGAAGCTTTCTTT. V and J are TRBV20-1 and TRBJ1-1, with 12 bases identical to TRBD1. CDR3 length: 21 residues. Germline V CDR1 and CDR2: DFQATT, SNEGSKA (reference sequence). J gave up 0 bases and V 1 base, and 18 bases lay outside the gene matches.

This clonotype has ten or more counts. The J gene is TRBJ2-1, the V gene TRBV5-1; 15 bases align to TRBD2. Germline V lookup: CDR1 SGHRS, CDR2 YFSETQ. The CDR3 extends over 15 amino acids. The V and J ends lost 3 bases and 10 bases, in that order; junction bases with no gene match: 5. The CDR3 sequence is CASSSSGLAGGEQFF. In DNA form, the CDR3 reads TGCGCCAGCAGCTCTAGCGGACTAGCGGGAGGGGAGCAGTTCTTC.

This clonotype was recorded many times. The genes are TRBV6-1 and TRBJ2-3, with 8 bases aligning to TRBD1. The CDR3 is 16 amino acids. J gave up 1 base and V 6 bases, and 9 bases lay outside the gene matches. The germline gives CDR1 MNHNS, CDR2 SASEGT. The CDR3 DNA follows: TGTGCCAGCAGACACCGGGACAGGTTGGGCACAGATACGCAGTATTTT. The encoded protein is CASRHRDRLGTDTQYF.

This clonotype was seen many times. The chain links TRBV20-1 to TRBJ2-5; 8 nucleotides line up with TRBD2. This CDR3 comprises 13 residues. The germline V gene encodes CDR1 DFQATT and CDR2 SNEGSKA (reference sequence). Unmatched junction bases numbered 5, after V lost 6 bases and J lost 2 bases. This CDR3 reads CSAPTSGQETQYF. CDR3 bases: TGCAGTGCCCCCACTAGCGGTCAAGAGACCCAGTACTTC.

There are many counts of this clonotype. V gene TRBV6-1 combines with J gene TRBJ2-6; D gene unclear. Germline values: CDR1 MNHNS, CDR2 SASEGT. There are 15 residues in the CDR3. The V end lost 1 base, the J end lost 2 bases, and 6 bases lay between the germline ends. The DNA for the CDR3 is TGTGCCAGCAGTGAAGAGGGTACTGGGGCCAACGTCCTGACTTTC. Translation: CASSEEGTGANVLTF.

In this sample, this clonotype turned up many times. The chain has TRBV20-1 and TRBJ2-5; 12 nucleotides line up with TRBD2. There are 14 residues in the CDR3. Unmatched junction bases numbered 4, after V lost 3 bases and J lost 5 bases. From germline, CDR1 is DFQATT and CDR2 SNEGSKA (reference sequence). The CDR3 region is CSASLTSGSETQYF. Here the CDR3 DNA reads TGCAGTGCTAGTCTGACTAGCGGGAGCGAGACCCAGTACTTC.

This clonotype was recorded at least ten times. The V gene is TRBV9, the J gene TRBJ2-3; 8 bases are shared with TRBD1. Looked up from germline, CDR1 is SGDLS and CDR2 is YYNGEE. CDR3 length equals 17 residues. V shed 3 bases and J 4 bases; nucleotides not matched to a gene: 13. CDR3 sequence: CASSDPVQGGEADTQYF. The CDR3 DNA follows: TGTGCCAGCAGCGACCCCGTACAGGGGGGTGAGGCAGATACGCAGTATTTT.

Ten or more counts support this clonotype. The chain combines TRBV20-1 with TRBJ2-1; 9 bases line up with TRBD2. The germline V gene has CDR1 DFQATT and CDR2 SNEGSKA (reference sequence). CDR3 length: 15 residues. V shed 3 bases and J 6 bases; nucleotides not matched to a gene: 9. CDR3 loop: CSASRIAGAPNEQFF. CDR3 sequence (DNA): TGCAGTGCTAGCCGAATAGCGGGGGCCCCCAATGAGCAGTTCTTC.

The V and J genes are TRBV4-1 and TRBJ1-2, with D hard to call. Trimming removed 0 bases at V and 6 bases at J, with 8 bases between. The CDR3 is 13 amino acids. CDR1 and CDR2 (germline): MGHRA, YSYEKL. This CDR3 reads CASSQEAIHGYTF. The CDR3 coding sequence is TGCGCCAGCAGCCAAGAGGCAATTCATGGCTACACCTTC.

This clonotype was seen repeatedly, ten times or more. The chain carries TRBV5-1 and TRBJ1-2; 11 bases map to TRBD1. The CDR3 consists of 13 residues. Germline loops: CDR1 SGHRS, CDR2 YFSETQ. With V trimmed by 4 bases and J by 8 bases, 4 bases remained unmatched. The DNA of the CDR3 is TGCGCCAGCAGCAACGGACAGGGGGCGGGCTACACCTTC. Translation: CASSNGQGAGYTF.

This clonotype was observed a handful of times. The J gene is TRBJ1-1, the V gene TRBV7-6, with D unresolved. The CDR3 has 13 residues. V was clipped by 5 bases and J by 1 base, with 8 bases between them. Looked up from germline, CDR1 is SGHVS and CDR2 is FNYEAQ. DNA for the CDR3: TGTGCCAGCAGCGCGGGCCAGAACACTGAAGCTTTCTTT. Protein sequence: CASSAGQNTEAFF. The whole variable domain, remainder taken from reference TRBV7-6 and TRBJ1-1, is GAGVSQSPRYKVTKRGQDVALRCDPISGHVSLYWYRQALGQGPEFLTYFNYEAQQDKSGLPNDRFSAERPEGSISTLTIQRTEQRDSAMYRCASSAGQNTEAFFGQGTRLTVV.

On this clonotype itself: A much larger clone lies a single base off, so this may be a read error. This chain uses TRBV5-6 with TRBJ2-5, with D possibly matching TRBD1 (6 bases). CDR1 and CDR2 (germline): SGHDT, YYEEEE. The length of the CDR3 is 14 residues. The CDR3 DNA reads as TGTGCCAGCAGCTTCTGGGGGCTAAGGGAGAACCAGTACTTC. This codes for CASSFWGLRENQYF.

This clonotype has at least ten counts. V usage is TRBV12-3 or TRBV12-4 and J usage is TRBJ2-3, with D maybe TRBD2 (5 bases). CDR3 length: 12 residues. V dropped 7 bases and J dropped 8 bases, with 13 bases sitting between them. The CDR3 region has the DNA TGTGCCAGCACCGCGGGTCCAGGTACGCAGTATTTT. It translates to CASTAGPGTQYF.

V and J are TRBV10-3 and TRBJ2-2; D ambiguous. With 4 bases removed from V and 4 bases from J, the gap between germline ends came to 13 bases. The CDR3 covers 15 residues. The germline V gene encodes CDR1 ENHRY and CDR2 SYGVKD. CDR3 sequence: CAISAGVSSTGELFF. In nucleotides, the CDR3 is TGTGCCATCAGTGCTGGGGTCTCCAGCACCGGGGAGCTGTTTTTT.

This clonotype was detected many times. The V and J genes are TRBV12-3 or TRBV12-4 and TRBJ2-5; D may match TRBD1 or TRBD2 (5 bases each). V lost 3 bases to trimming and J lost 1 base, with 15 bases between them. There are 16 residues in the CDR3. The CDR3: CASSFGAGLSQETQYF. The DNA of the CDR3 is TGTGCCAGCAGTTTTGGGGCAGGACTCTCCCAAGAGACCCAGTACTTC.

This clonotype was seen many times. The chain couples TRBV20-1 to TRBJ2-1, with D perhaps being TRBD1 or TRBD2 (5 bases each). Germline V lookup: CDR1 DFQATT, CDR2 SNEGSKA (reference sequence). V lost 3 bases to trimming and J lost 0 bases, with 12 bases between them. This CDR3 region has 15 residues. The CDR3 DNA sequence: TGCAGTGCTAGCTTGTGGGGGAGCTCCTACAATGAGCAGTTCTTC. The encoded protein is CSASLWGSSYNEQFF.

This clonotype was seen repeatedly, ten times or more. The genes are TRBV20-1 and TRBJ2-2; D ambiguous. Germline CDR1 reads DFQATT; CDR2 reads SNEGSKA (reference sequence). The CDR3 totals 11 residues. The ends were cut back, 3 bases at V and 6 bases at J, with 5 bases in the middle. The CDR3 loop reads CSASRSGELFF. The DNA of the CDR3 is TGCAGTGCTAGTAGGTCCGGGGAGCTGTTTTTT.

The sample holds many counts of this clonotype. This rearrangement joins TRBV4-1 to TRBJ2-7; the match to TRBD2 covers 9 bases. The CDR3 totals 15 residues. The trim removed 5 bases at V and 3 bases at J, leaving 8 bases unmatched. Germline V gene data show CDR1 as MGHRA and CDR2 as YSYEKL. The CDR3 loop is CASSDSGRSDYEQYF. CDR3 nucleotides: TGCGCCAGCAGCGACAGCGGGAGGTCCGACTACGAGCAGTACTTC.

This clonotype was picked up many times. V and J are TRBV3-1 and TRBJ2-5; D uncertain. V was clipped by 0 bases and J by 1 base, with 12 bases between them. The CDR3 runs 16 residues. Germline CDR1 reads LGHDT; CDR2 reads YNNKEL (reference sequence). CDR3 sequence (DNA): TGTGCCAGCAGCCAAGAGATAGGCTCCTCCCAAGAGACCCAGTACTTC. Residues: CASSQEIGSSQETQYF.

This clonotype was detected many times. V and J are TRBV12-3 or TRBV12-4 and TRBJ2-5, with a possible D match to TRBD1 (5 bases). V lost 2 bases to trimming and J lost 3 bases, with 13 bases between them. This CDR3 is built from 15 residues. The CDR3 DNA is TGTGCCAGCAGTTTATTCTCAGGCAGGGAAGAGACCCAGTACTTC. Translating gives CASSLFSGREETQYF.

Ten or more counts support this clonotype. The chain combines TRBV9 with TRBJ2-1; weak D call: TRBD2 (5 bases). CDR1 and CDR2 (germline): SGDLS, YYNGEE. There are 15 residues in the CDR3. Trimming took 0 bases from V and 4 from J, leaving 11 bases between them. For the CDR3, the DNA is TGTGCCAGCAGCGTAGGGGCTAGCACTTACAATGAGCAGTTCTTC. Protein: CASSVGASTYNEQFF.

This clonotype was picked up many times. This rearrangement joins TRBV5-1 to TRBJ2-5, with D possibly being TRBD2 (7 bases). CDR1 is SGHRS, CDR2 YFSETQ, per germline. V lost 4 bases and J lost 5, with 12 bases in between. The CDR3 length is 13 residues. The CDR3 region is CASSRGAFETQYF. In DNA form, the CDR3 reads TGCGCCAGCAGCCGGGGGGCCTTCGAGACCCAGTACTTC.

This clonotype turned up a few times. The chain is built from TRBV20-1 and TRBJ1-5, with a possible D match to TRBD1 (6 bases). Trimming left V 0 bases short and J 4 bases short, with 19 bases between. Germline assignment: CDR1 DFQATT and CDR2 SNEGSKA (reference sequence). The CDR3 runs to 17 residues. CDR3 nucleotide sequence: TGCAGTGCTAGAGATCGGTTTGGGACAAGGTCGAATCAGCCCCAGCATTTT. Translation gives CSARDRFGTRSNQPQHF.